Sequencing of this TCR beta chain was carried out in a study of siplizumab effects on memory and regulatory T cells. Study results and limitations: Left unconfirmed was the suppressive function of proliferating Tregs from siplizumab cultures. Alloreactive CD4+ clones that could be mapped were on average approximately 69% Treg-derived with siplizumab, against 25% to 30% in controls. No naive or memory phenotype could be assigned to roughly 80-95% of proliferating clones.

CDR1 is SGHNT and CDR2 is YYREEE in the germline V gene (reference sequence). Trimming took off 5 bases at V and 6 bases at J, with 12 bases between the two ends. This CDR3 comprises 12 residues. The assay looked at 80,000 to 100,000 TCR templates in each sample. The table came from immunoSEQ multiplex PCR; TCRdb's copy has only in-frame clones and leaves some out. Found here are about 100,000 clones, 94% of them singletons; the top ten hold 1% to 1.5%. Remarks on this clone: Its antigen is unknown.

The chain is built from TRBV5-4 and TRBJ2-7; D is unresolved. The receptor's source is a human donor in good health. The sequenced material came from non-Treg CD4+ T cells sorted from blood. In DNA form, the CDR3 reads TGTGCCAGCAGTAACCCTTCTAGCGAGCAGTACTTC. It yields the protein CASSNPSSEQYF.